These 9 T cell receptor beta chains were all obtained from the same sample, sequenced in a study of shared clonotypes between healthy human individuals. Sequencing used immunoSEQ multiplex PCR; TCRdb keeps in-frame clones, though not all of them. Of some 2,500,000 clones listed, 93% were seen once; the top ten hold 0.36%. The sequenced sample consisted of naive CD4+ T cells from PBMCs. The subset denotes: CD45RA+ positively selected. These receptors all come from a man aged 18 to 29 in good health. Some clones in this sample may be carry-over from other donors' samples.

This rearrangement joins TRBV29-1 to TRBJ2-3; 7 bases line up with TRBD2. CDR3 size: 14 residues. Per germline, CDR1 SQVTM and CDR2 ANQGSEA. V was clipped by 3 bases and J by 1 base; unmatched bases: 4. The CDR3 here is CSVDRLAGTDTQYF. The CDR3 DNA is TGCAGCGTTGATCGCCTAGCGGGCACAGATACGCAGTATTTT.

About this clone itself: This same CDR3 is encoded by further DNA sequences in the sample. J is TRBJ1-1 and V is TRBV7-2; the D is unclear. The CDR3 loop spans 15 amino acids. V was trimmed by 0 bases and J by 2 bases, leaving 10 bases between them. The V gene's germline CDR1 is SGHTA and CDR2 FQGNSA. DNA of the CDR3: TGTGCCAGCAGCTTAGCCGGGTCCCGTAACACTGAAGCTTTCTTT. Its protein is CASSLAGSRNTEAFF.

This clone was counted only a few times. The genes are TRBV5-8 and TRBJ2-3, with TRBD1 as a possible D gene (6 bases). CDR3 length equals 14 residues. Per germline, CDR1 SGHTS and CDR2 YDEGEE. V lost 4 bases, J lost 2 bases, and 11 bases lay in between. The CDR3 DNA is TGTGCCAGCAGCCTCGGACAGTACACAGATACGCAGTATTTT. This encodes CASSLGQYTDTQYF.

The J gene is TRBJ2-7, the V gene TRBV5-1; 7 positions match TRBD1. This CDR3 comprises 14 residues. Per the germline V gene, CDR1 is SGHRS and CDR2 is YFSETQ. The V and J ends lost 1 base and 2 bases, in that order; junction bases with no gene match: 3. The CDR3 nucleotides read TGCGCCAGCAGCTTGACAGGGGCGGCCTACGAGCAGTACTTC. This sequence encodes CASSLTGAAYEQYF.

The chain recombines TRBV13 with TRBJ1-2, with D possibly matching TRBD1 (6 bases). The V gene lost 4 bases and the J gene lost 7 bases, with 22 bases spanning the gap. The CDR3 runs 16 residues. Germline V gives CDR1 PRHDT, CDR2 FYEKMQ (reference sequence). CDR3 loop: CASSSPRGGEPFGYTF. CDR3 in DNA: TGTGCCAGCAGCTCCCCAAGAGGGGGGGAGCCTTTTGGCTACACCTTC.

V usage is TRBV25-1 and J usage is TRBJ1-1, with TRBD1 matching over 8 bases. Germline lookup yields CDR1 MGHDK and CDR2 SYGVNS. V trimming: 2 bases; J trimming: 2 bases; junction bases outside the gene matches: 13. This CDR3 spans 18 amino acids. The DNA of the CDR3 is TGTGCCAGCAGTGAAAGAGCCGGGACAGGATTCGGCAACACTGAAGCTTTCTTT. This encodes CASSERAGTGFGNTEAFF. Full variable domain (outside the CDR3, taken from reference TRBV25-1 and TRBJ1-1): EADIYQTPRYLVIGTGKKITLECSQTMGHDKMYWYQQDPGMELHLIHYSYGVNSTEKGDLSSESTVSRIRTEHFPLTLESARPSHTSQYLCASSERAGTGFGNTEAFFGQGTRLTVV.

CDR3: CASRRTSGAYNEQFF. CDR3 DNA sequence: TGTGCCAGCAGACGGACTAGCGGGGCCTACAATGAGCAGTTCTTC. The chain has TRBV6-5 and TRBJ2-1, with 12 bases lining up with TRBD2. Germline assignment: CDR1 MNHEY and CDR2 SVGAGI. The trim removed 6 bases at V and 2 bases at J, leaving 2 bases unmatched. CDR3 size: 15 residues.

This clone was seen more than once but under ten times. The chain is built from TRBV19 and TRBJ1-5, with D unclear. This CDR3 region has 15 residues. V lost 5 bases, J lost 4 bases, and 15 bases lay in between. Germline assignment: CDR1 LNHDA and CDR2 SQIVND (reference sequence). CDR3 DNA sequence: TGTGCCAGTAGTGCCACATTTCGCGGAAATCAGCCCCAGCATTTT. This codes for CASSATFRGNQPQHF.

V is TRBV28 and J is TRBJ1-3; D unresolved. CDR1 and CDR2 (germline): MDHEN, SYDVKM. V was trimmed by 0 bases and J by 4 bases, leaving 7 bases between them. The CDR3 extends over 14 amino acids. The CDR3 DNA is TGTGCCAGCAGTTTATGGGGAGGAGGAAACACCATATATTTT. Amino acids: CASSLWGGGNTIYF. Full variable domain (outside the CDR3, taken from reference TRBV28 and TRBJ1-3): DVKVTQSSRYLVKRTGEKVFLECVQDMDHENMFWYRQDPGLGLRLIYFSYDVKMKEKGDIPEGYSVSREKKERFSLILESASTNQTSMYLCASSLWGGGNTIYFGEGSWLTVV.